The next 27 T cell receptor beta chains were all read from a single sample in a study of PD-1 blockade in classical Hodgkin lymphoma. TCRdb keeps only in-frame clones here, not all; method: immunoSEQ multiplex PCR. The data contain just under 20,000 clones, about four fifths of them singletons. This sample's time point: newly diagnosed, previously untreated cHL patient sample. It was by magnetic negative selection that CD4+ T cells were purified from thawed PBMCs. The sample taken for sequencing was CD4+ T cells from blood. The receptors were sampled from a human donor with classical Hodgkin lymphoma.

The rearrangement uses TRBV2 and TRBJ1-1; TRBD1 might be the D (5 bases). Trimming took 2 bases from V and 3 from J, leaving 13 bases between them. Germline assignment: CDR1 SNHLY and CDR2 FYNNEI. The length of the CDR3 is 15 residues. The CDR3 loop reads CASSEPQGRDTEAFF. CDR3 nucleotide sequence: TGTGCCAGCAGTGAACCCCAGGGAAGGGACACTGAAGCTTTCTTT.

The gene calls are TRBV28 and TRBJ1-4; the D is unclear. This CDR3 contains 14 residues. V was trimmed by 1 base and J by 4 bases, leaving 7 bases between them. Germline V gene lookup returns CDR1 MDHEN and CDR2 SYDVKM. CDR3 residues: CASSLYQDNEKLFF. In DNA, the CDR3 is TGTGCCAGCAGTTTATATCAGGATAATGAAAAACTGTTTTTT.

The J gene is TRBJ1-2, the V gene TRBV13; D not resolved. The CDR3 runs to 19 residues. Germline assignment: CDR1 PRHDT and CDR2 FYEKMQ (reference sequence). Deletions cut 5 bases from V and 4 bases from J, with 29 bases between. The CDR3 loop reads CASSLYRAAGSHRGYGYTF. The CDR3 bases are TGTGCCAGCAGCCTGTACAGAGCGGCAGGCTCCCATCGGGGCTATGGCTACACCTTC.

This rearrangement joins TRBV28 to TRBJ2-7; D gene uncertain. Germline CDR1 reads MDHEN; CDR2 reads SYDVKM. This CDR3 spans 13 amino acids. V lost 7 bases and J 2 bases, leaving 12 bases between the germline ends. The CDR3 nucleotides are TGTGCCAGCAACGTCTCCCCTCCCTACGAGCAGTACTTC. Translation: CASNVSPPYEQYF.

J is TRBJ2-5 and V is TRBV28; the D is unclear. The CDR3 loop spans 13 amino acids. V lost 3 bases, J lost 4 bases, and 9 bases lay in between. CDR1 is MDHEN and CDR2 is SYDVKM in the germline V gene. CDR3 region: CASSFVLLETQYF. The CDR3 DNA reads as TGTGCCAGCAGTTTCGTGCTATTAGAGACCCAGTACTTC. Using reference TRBV28 and TRBJ2-5 for the parts outside the CDR3, the full variable domain is DVKVTQSSRYLVKRTGEKVFLECVQDMDHENMFWYRQDPGLGLRLIYFSYDVKMKEKGDIPEGYSVSREKKERFSLILESASTNQTSMYLCASSFVLLETQYFGPGTRLLVL.

For this clone: Other DNA sequences within the sample encode an identical CDR3. The chain couples TRBV7-3 to TRBJ2-7; 7 bases line up with TRBD1. The CDR3 length is 14 residues. V lost 1 base and J lost 3; bases outside the gene matches: 3. Germline V CDR1 and CDR2: SGHTA, FQGTGA. The CDR3 nucleotides are TGTGCCAGCAGCTTAAGTCACAGGGGCTACGAGCAGTACTTC. Protein product: CASSLSHRGYEQYF.

The rearrangement joins TRBV28 to TRBJ2-2; 9 bases fit TRBD1. V was pared by 1 base and J by 6 bases, with 3 bases of the junction left unmatched. Germline V gene sequence: CDR1 MDHEN, CDR2 SYDVKM. This CDR3 spans 15 amino acids. DNA of the CDR3: TGTGCCAGCAGTTTATCGGACAGGGGTGCCGGGGAGCTGTTTTTT. It codes for CASSLSDRGAGELFF.

This sequence joins TRBV6-4 and TRBJ1-3, with 8 nucleotides matching TRBD1. CDR1 and CDR2 (germline): MRHNA, SNTAGT. Trimming removed 8 bases from V and 4 bases from J; junction bases left unmatched: 7. The CDR3 is made up of 14 amino acids. CDR3 loop: CASRDRDRGNTIYF. CDR3 bases: TGTGCCAGCCGGGACCGGGACAGGGGAAACACCATATATTTT.

V usage is TRBV19 and J usage is TRBJ1-1; no definite D call. V gave up 3 bases and J gave up 5 bases, with 13 bases separating them. Germline V lookup: CDR1 LNHDA, CDR2 SQIVND (reference sequence). This CDR3 has 14 residues. DNA of the CDR3: TGTGCCAGTAGTATGGAGGGTACGGTTACTGAAGCTTTCTTT. This sequence encodes CASSMEGTVTEAFF.

V is TRBV7-3 and J is TRBJ2-3; D tentatively reads TRBD1 or TRBD2 (5 bases each). This CDR3 comprises 16 residues. The V end was cut by 2 bases, the J end by 5 bases, with 17 bases between. Germline CDR1 reads SGHTA; CDR2 reads FQGTGA. In DNA form, the CDR3 reads TGTGCCAGCAGCTTAGATGGGGGAAGGATAAGAGATACGCAGTATTTT. It translates to CASSLDGGRIRDTQYF.

This chain joins TRBV10-1 and TRBJ2-1; D is unresolved. The germline V gene encodes CDR1 WNHNN and CDR2 SYGVQD (reference sequence). V was trimmed by 6 bases and J by 2 bases, leaving 8 bases between them. The CDR3 contains 13 residues. The CDR3 DNA is TGCGCCAGCAGCGTCAATCCCTACAATGAGCAGTTCTTC. Protein sequence: CASSVNPYNEQFF.

The gene calls are TRBV15 and TRBJ2-5; a weak D match, TRBD1 (6 bases). The V and J ends lost 8 bases and 5 bases respectively, with 21 bases between them. This CDR3 has 15 residues. The germline CDR1 and CDR2 sequences are LNHNV and YYDKDF (reference sequence). The CDR3 DNA is TGTGCCACCTCCCAGTTGCAGGGAACAGGGGAGACCCAGTACTTC. This gives the protein CATSQLQGTGETQYF.

This clone was picked up one time. The J gene is TRBJ2-7, the V gene TRBV6-6; D not certain. The CDR3 has 12 amino acids. Trimming pared 4 bases from V and 9 bases from J, leaving 13 bases between. CDR1 MNHNY and CDR2 SVGAGI come from the germline V gene (reference sequence). CDR3 protein: CASSWDRAGQYF. CDR3 nucleotides: TGTGCCAGCAGTTGGGATCGGGCAGGGCAGTACTTC.

V usage is TRBV5-1 and J usage is TRBJ2-1, with 8 bases matching TRBD2. The V gene's germline CDR1 is SGHRS and CDR2 YFSETQ. V trimming: 1 base; J trimming: 7 bases; junction bases outside the gene matches: 10. This CDR3 has 16 amino acids. CDR3 protein: CASSLIPSGPLNEQFF. The DNA of the CDR3 is TGCGCCAGCAGCTTGATTCCTAGCGGGCCGTTAAATGAGCAGTTCTTC.

The gene calls are TRBV28 and TRBJ1-2; D unresolved. Trimming cost V 6 bases and J 7 bases, with 24 bases left between them. The length of the CDR3 is 16 residues. Looked up from germline, CDR1 is MDHEN and CDR2 is SYDVKM. CDR3 nucleotide sequence: TGTGCCAGCAGCCCGATAGGTCGGTCGTTAGCCTCTGGCTACACCTTC. It codes for CASSPIGRSLASGYTF.

The gene calls are TRBV4-1 and TRBJ1-2; no clear D gene. Germline V gives CDR1 MGHRA, CDR2 YSYEKL. The CDR3 runs 13 residues. V was clipped by 2 bases and J by 8 bases, with 12 bases between them. The CDR3 sequence is CASSQSRTEGYTF. For the CDR3, the DNA is TGCGCCAGCAGCCAAAGCCGGACGGAAGGCTACACCTTC.

The CDR3 sequence is CASSPGRNTEAFF. The CDR3 DNA reads as TGTGCCAGCAGCCCCGGACGGAACACTGAAGCTTTCTTT. The chain carries TRBV2 and TRBJ1-1; D not certain. The V end was cut by 6 bases, the J end by 1 base, with 9 bases between. CDR3 length: 13 amino acids. The germline CDR1 and CDR2 sequences are SNHLY and FYNNEI.

In its sample, this clone was seen once. This chain links TRBV4-1 with TRBJ2-7; 8 bases line up with TRBD1. The V and J ends lost 3 bases and 5 bases, in that order; junction bases with no gene match: 12. Germline CDR1 is MGHRA and CDR2 is YSYEKL. The CDR3 runs to 16 residues. CDR3 sequence: CASSHEEGQGFDEQYF. In nucleotides, the CDR3 is TGCGCCAGCAGCCACGAGGAAGGACAGGGTTTCGACGAGCAGTACTTC.

This chain connects TRBV5-1 to TRBJ2-2; 8 nucleotides match TRBD1. The CDR3 runs to 17 residues. Germline V gives CDR1 SGHRS, CDR2 YFSETQ. J lost 0 bases, V lost 2 bases, and 6 bases had no gene match. CDR3 sequence (DNA): TGCGCCAGCAGCTTTCTACCGACAGGGGCGAACACCGGGGAGCTGTTTTTT. Translation: CASSFLPTGANTGELFF.

The chain has TRBV28 and TRBJ2-7; TRBD1 aligns across 10 bases. The junction had 7 bases not matched to a gene; V was cut back by 3 bases and J by 5 bases. Germline V CDR1 and CDR2: MDHEN, SYDVKM. The CDR3 covers 15 residues. The CDR3 reads CASSFPGTGVHEQYF. The CDR3, as DNA: TGTGCCAGCAGTTTCCCCGGGACAGGGGTACACGAGCAGTACTTC. Supplemented by reference TRBV28 and TRBJ2-7, the full variable domain reads DVKVTQSSRYLVKRTGEKVFLECVQDMDHENMFWYRQDPGLGLRLIYFSYDVKMKEKGDIPEGYSVSREKKERFSLILESASTNQTSMYLCASSFPGTGVHEQYFGPGTRLTVT.

This chain joins TRBV5-5 and TRBJ2-7; D not resolved. This CDR3 region has 13 residues. V dropped 4 bases and J dropped 6 bases, with 14 bases sitting between them. The V gene's germline CDR1 is SGHKS and CDR2 YYEKEE (reference sequence). The CDR3 DNA reads TGTGCCAGCAGCCTACACAGCACCAGCGAGCAGTACTTC. It codes for CASSLHSTSEQYF.

Written as DNA, the CDR3 is TGTGCCAGCAGTTTCCAATGGGGCCCCTATGGCTACACCTTC. Its protein product is CASSFQWGPYGYTF. The rearrangement uses TRBV28 and TRBJ1-2; the D gene is possibly TRBD1 (5 bases). The V gene's germline CDR1 is MDHEN and CDR2 SYDVKM. The ends were cut back, 3 bases at V and 4 bases at J, with 12 bases in the middle. The CDR3 totals 14 residues.

Worth noting for this clone: The sample has other DNA sequences that encode this CDR3 too. This sequence joins TRBV5-1 and TRBJ1-3, with TRBD1 as a possible D gene (6 bases). The germline V gene encodes CDR1 SGHRS and CDR2 YFSETQ. CDR3 length: 16 residues. Trimming left V 5 bases short and J 1 base short, with 16 bases between. The CDR3 reads CASSPRTDSSGNTIYF. DNA of the CDR3: TGCGCCAGCAGTCCGAGGACAGACTCGTCTGGAAACACCATATATTTT.

V is TRBV5-1 and J is TRBJ1-3; D is uncertain. CDR3 length: 15 residues. Germline V gene data show CDR1 as SGHRS and CDR2 as YFSETQ. V dropped 0 bases and J dropped 0 bases, with 7 bases sitting between them. The CDR3 reads CASSLEQSSGNTIYF. In DNA form, the CDR3 reads TGCGCCAGCAGCTTGGAACAGAGCTCTGGAAACACCATATATTTT.

This sequence joins TRBV5-5 and TRBJ2-7, with D maybe TRBD1 (5 bases). The CDR3 totals 13 residues. The V and J ends lost 4 bases and 2 bases respectively, with 10 bases between them. Germline CDR1 SGHKS, CDR2 YYEKEE (reference sequence). The CDR3 loop reads CASSQTVTYEQYF. DNA for the CDR3: TGTGCCAGCAGCCAGACAGTAACCTACGAGCAGTACTTC.

The chain combines TRBV5-1 with TRBJ1-3; tentatively, D is TRBD1 (6 bases). Trimming removed 4 bases from V and 0 bases from J, with 14 bases in between. This CDR3 is 16 amino acids long. Germline assignment: CDR1 SGHRS and CDR2 YFSETQ. CDR3 residues: CASSARTDSSGNTIYF. The CDR3 DNA reads as TGCGCCAGCAGCGCTCGGACGGACAGCTCTGGAAACACCATATATTTT.

The chain recombines TRBV7-9 with TRBJ1-4; TRBD1 might be the D (5 bases). The germline gives CDR1 SEHNR, CDR2 FQNEAQ (reference sequence). The CDR3 loop spans 15 amino acids. The germline V and J ends were trimmed by 1 base and 4 bases, with 10 bases remaining between them. The chain's CDR3 is CASSLGEGDNEKLFF. The CDR3 bases are TGTGCCAGCAGCTTAGGTGAAGGGGATAATGAAAAACTGTTTTTT.